This T cell receptor (beta chain) came from a study of T cells in Graves' hyperthyroidism and ophthalmopathy. Broader study findings: Researchers found most expanded thyroid clonotypes above 0.001 in blood as well.

The CDR3 has 16 amino acids. Trimming cost V 4 bases and J 4 bases; bases outside gene matches: 8. Looked up from germline, CDR1 is LGHDT and CDR2 is YNNKEL (reference sequence). The definition of stable Graves' hyperthyroidism was no ophthalmopathy progression within 18 months. Uncontrolled infection, other autoimmune disease, pregnancy or lactation disqualified patients from enrolment. RNA transcripts yielded amplified TCR beta CDR3 regions. First-round RT-PCR targeting the TCR CDR3 was performed with the HTBI primer set. TCRdb fed the multiplex PCR reads into MiXCR, producing one record per CDR3 protein. The sample lists a few hundred thousand distinct CDR3 sequences, approximately 16% occurring once. This clonotype was found many times. Its antigen is unidentified.

The chain recombines TRBV3-1 with TRBJ1-1, with 11 positions matching TRBD1. This TCR came from a man between 35 and 55 years old with Graves' hyperthyroidism. Sequencing was done on a sample of blood. Here the CDR3 reads CASSLGQGVIGTEAFF. The CDR3 nucleotides are TGTGCCAGCAGCCTGGGACAGGGGGTAATTGGCACTGAAGCTTTCTTT.